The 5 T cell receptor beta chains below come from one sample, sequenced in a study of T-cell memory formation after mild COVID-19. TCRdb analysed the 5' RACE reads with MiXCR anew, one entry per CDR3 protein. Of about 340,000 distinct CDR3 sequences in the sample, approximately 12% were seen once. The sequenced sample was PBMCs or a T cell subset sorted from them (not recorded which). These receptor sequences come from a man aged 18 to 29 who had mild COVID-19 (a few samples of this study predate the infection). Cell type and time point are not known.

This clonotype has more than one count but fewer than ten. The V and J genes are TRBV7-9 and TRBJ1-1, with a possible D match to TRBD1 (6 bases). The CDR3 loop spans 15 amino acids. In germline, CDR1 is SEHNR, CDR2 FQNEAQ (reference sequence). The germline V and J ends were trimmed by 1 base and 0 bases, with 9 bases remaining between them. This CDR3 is CASSLGWDMNTEAFF. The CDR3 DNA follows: TGTGCCAGCAGCTTAGGTTGGGACATGAACACTGAAGCTTTCTTT.

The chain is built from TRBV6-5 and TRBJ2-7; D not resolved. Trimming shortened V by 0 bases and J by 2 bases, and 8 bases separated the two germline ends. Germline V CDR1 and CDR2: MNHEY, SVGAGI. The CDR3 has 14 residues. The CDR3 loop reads CASSYSPGTYEQYV. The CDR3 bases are TGTGCCAGCAGTTACTCCCCGGGTACCTACGAGCAGTACGTC.

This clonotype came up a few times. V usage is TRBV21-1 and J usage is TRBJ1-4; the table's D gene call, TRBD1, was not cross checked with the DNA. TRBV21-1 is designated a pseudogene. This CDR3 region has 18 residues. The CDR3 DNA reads TGTGCCAGCAGCCCGCGGACAGGGCTTCTTGCAACTAATGAAAAACTGTTTTTT. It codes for CASSPRTGLLATNEKLFF.

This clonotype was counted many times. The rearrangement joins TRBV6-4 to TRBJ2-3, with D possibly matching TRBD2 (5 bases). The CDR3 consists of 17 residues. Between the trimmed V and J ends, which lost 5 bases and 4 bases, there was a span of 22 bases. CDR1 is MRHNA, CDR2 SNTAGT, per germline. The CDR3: CASSPKLWTDQPDTQYF. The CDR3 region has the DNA TGTGCCAGCAGTCCAAAACTCTGGACTGACCAACCAGATACGCAGTATTTT.

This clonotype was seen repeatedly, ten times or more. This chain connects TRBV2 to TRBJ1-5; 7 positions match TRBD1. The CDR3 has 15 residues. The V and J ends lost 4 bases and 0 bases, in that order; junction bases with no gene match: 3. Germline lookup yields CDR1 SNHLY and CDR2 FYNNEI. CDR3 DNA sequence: TGTGCCAGCAGTGTTGGGACAGCTAGCAATCAGCCCCAGCATTTT. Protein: CASSVGTASNQPQHF.